This entry describes one TCR beta chain. Its antigen is as yet unknown. This specimen belongs to a study of T cell responses to AZD1222 COVID-19 vaccine. The study's findings and limits: After the peak T cell response, and only then, were repertoires sampled. Close to half of all spike-specific TCRs reportedly target regions of the variants that are unmutated. Donors skewed white British and female; clonal diversity was possibly underestimated.

Assay: immunoSEQ multiplex PCR; the TCRdb copy retains only in-frame clones and omits some. The sample has roughly 99,000 clones; over 80% are singletons. The CDR3 totals 16 residues. CDR1 is MNHEY, CDR2 SVGEGT, per germline. Trimming shortened V by 4 bases and J by 5 bases, and 20 bases separated the two germline ends. The sequence was collected from an adult who received the AZD1222 COVID-19 vaccine. The chain links TRBV6-2 or TRBV6-3 to TRBJ2-5, with D tentatively TRBD1 (6 bases). The sequenced sample was peripheral blood, obtained 28 days after the second AZD1222 dose. The CDR3 nucleotides read TGTGCCAGCAGTTCCCTCAGGGGCACCGTAGCGGAGACCCAGTACTTC. Amino acid sequence: CASSSLRGTVAETQYF.